This T cell receptor (beta chain) was recovered during a study of blood T cell repertoires in COVID-19. In the case of this clone: The same CDR3 arises from other DNA sequences in this sample as well.

Profiled with immunoSEQ multiplex PCR; TCRdb holds only in-frame clones, not every one. The sample gives 390,000 or so clones, 75% to 90% of which show up once; more than 1.4% is in the top ten. CDR1 is LNHDA and CDR2 is SQIVND in the germline V gene (reference sequence). The CDR3 sequence is 14 residues long. Trimming pared 1 base from V and 4 bases from J, leaving 8 bases between. The sequence came from a woman aged 30 to 39 with active or convalescent COVID-19. The rearrangement uses TRBV19 and TRBJ2-4, with D perhaps TRBD2 (5 bases). Sequencing used peripheral blood. The CDR3 is CASSIGGVKNIQYF. CDR3 nucleotide sequence: TGTGCCAGTAGTATAGGGGGAGTTAAAAACATTCAGTACTTC.